Shown below are 25 T cell receptor beta chains from a single sample sequenced in a study of chemoradiotherapy in HPV16-positive cancers. Repertoires were generated with immunoSEQ multiplex PCR, while TCRdb's copy carries only in-frame clones and drops some. The repertoire holds around 20,000 clones, over 60% seen once, with approximately 2.5% in the top ten. This material was acquired from a patient who underwent chemoradiotherapy. The source is a human donor with HPV-associated anogenital cancer.

The V gene is TRBV30, the J gene TRBJ2-2; perhaps TRBD1 as D (6 bases). V lost 8 bases, J lost 5 bases, and 15 bases lay in between. This CDR3 has 13 residues. Germline V CDR1 and CDR2: GTSNPN, SVGIG (reference sequence). The CDR3, as DNA: TGTGCCCTCGCCCGGACAGCAACCGGGGAGCTGTTTTTT. Its translation: CALARTATGELFF.

This clone was recorded once. The gene calls are TRBV6-1 and TRBJ1-4; D may be TRBD1 (6 bases). The V end lost 4 bases, the J end lost 3 bases, and 15 bases lay between the germline ends. The CDR3 length is 16 residues. Looked up from germline, CDR1 is MNHNS and CDR2 is SASEGT. The CDR3 region has the DNA TGTGCCAGCAGTGTTGAGGGGGGGCTTTCTAATGAAAAACTGTTTTTT. The encoded protein is CASSVEGGLSNEKLFF.

The chain combines TRBV10-2 with TRBJ2-1; D perhaps matches TRBD2 (6 bases). Trimming pared 5 bases from V and 4 bases from J, leaving 18 bases between. There are 16 residues in the CDR3. CDR1 is WSHSY and CDR2 is SAAADI in the germline V gene. The CDR3 nucleotides read TGCGCCAGCAGTCGGGAGCAGGGAGTGTTGTACAATGAGCAGTTCTTC. It codes for CASSREQGVLYNEQFF.

The chain couples TRBV28 to TRBJ1-4, with D possibly matching TRBD1 (6 bases). This CDR3 has 14 residues. CDR1 and CDR2 from the germline V gene are MDHEN and SYDVKM. Trimming stripped 7 bases from V and 7 bases from J, with 16 bases between. The CDR3 region is CASNKQGSSEKLFF. The CDR3 DNA reads as TGTGCCAGCAACAAACAGGGATCCAGTGAAAAACTGTTTTTT.

In the case of this clone: Other nucleotide sequences from this sample produce the same CDR3. This chain joins TRBV19 and TRBJ1-5; tentative D call: TRBD1 (6 bases). The CDR3 spans 13 residues. Germline values: CDR1 LNHDA, CDR2 SQIVND (reference sequence). The CDR3 reads CASGRGTRQPQHF. In DNA form, the CDR3 reads TGTGCTAGTGGAAGGGGGACGCGGCAGCCCCAGCATTTT.

This clone has just one count. The chain carries TRBV10-3 and TRBJ2-5, with 7 nucleotides matching TRBD2. CDR1 and CDR2 (germline): ENHRY, SYGVKD. The CDR3 is 14 residues long. Trimming took 8 bases from V and 2 from J; bases not matched to a gene: 8. CDR3 sequence reads: CAIASGTTQETQYF. The CDR3 DNA follows: TGTGCCATCGCCTCTGGGACTACACAAGAGACCCAGTACTTC.

The chain has TRBV29-1 and TRBJ2-5; 12 positions agree with TRBD2. Germline V gene data show CDR1 as SQVTM and CDR2 as ANQGSEA. Losses at the gene ends were 8 bases for V and 4 bases for J; bases not matched to a gene: 14. This CDR3 has 16 residues. The DNA of the CDR3 is TGCAGCCCTCTTGTGCTAGCGGGAGGGGGGGGAGAGACCCAGTACTTC. Its protein is CSPLVLAGGGGETQYF.

The chain recombines TRBV5-6 with TRBJ2-2; either TRBD1 or TRBD2 may fit D (5 bases each). Germline V gene data show CDR1 as SGHDT and CDR2 as YYEEEE. V was trimmed by 1 base and J by 3 bases, leaving 13 bases between them. The CDR3 extends over 16 amino acids. Written as DNA, the CDR3 is TGTGCCAGCAGCTTGACTTTGGGGGTCGACACCGGGGAGCTGTTTTTT. Encoded protein: CASSLTLGVDTGELFF.

This chain links TRBV6-1 with TRBJ2-2; TRBD1 matches 9 bases. V was pared by 3 bases and J by 3 bases, with 2 bases of the junction left unmatched. This CDR3 contains 15 residues. The germline CDR1 and CDR2 sequences are MNHNS and SASEGT. CDR3 loop: CASSEGQGYTGELFF. CDR3 bases: TGTGCCAGCAGTGAGGGACAGGGATACACCGGGGAGCTGTTTTTT.

This chain joins TRBV9 and TRBJ2-1; 8 bases are a match to TRBD2. V dropped 0 bases and J dropped 4; count of bases not matched to a gene: 6. Germline V gene lookup returns CDR1 SGDLS and CDR2 YYNGEE. This CDR3 spans 16 amino acids. The CDR3 region is CASSVVSGSLYNEQFF. Here the CDR3 DNA reads TGTGCCAGCAGCGTAGTAAGCGGGAGTCTGTACAATGAGCAGTTCTTC.

V usage is TRBV5-1 and J usage is TRBJ2-3; D is perhaps TRBD2 (5 bases). The CDR3 loop spans 14 amino acids. The germline V gene encodes CDR1 SGHRS and CDR2 YFSETQ. V gave up 2 bases and J gave up 5 bases, with 12 bases separating them. The CDR3 DNA is TGCGCCAGCAGCTTACGAGGGTCGCAAGATACGCAGTATTTT. Encoded protein: CASSLRGSQDTQYF.

This chain connects TRBV4-3 to TRBJ1-4; tentative D call: TRBD1 (5 bases). The ends were cut back, 6 bases at V and 8 bases at J, with 13 bases in the middle. Germline lookup yields CDR1 LGHNA and CDR2 YSLEER. The CDR3 has 13 residues. The CDR3 spells CASSAGFGEKLFF. CDR3 nucleotide sequence: TGCGCCAGCAGTGCAGGGTTTGGCGAAAAACTGTTTTTT.

This clone showed up just a few times. The chain carries TRBV29-1 and TRBJ1-1; D is ambiguous. This CDR3 comprises 11 residues. CDR1 is SQVTM and CDR2 is ANQGSEA in the germline V gene. The V and J ends lost 3 bases and 3 bases respectively, with 5 bases between them. The CDR3 DNA is TGCAGCGTTGACGGTTACACTGAAGCTTTCTTT. It is translated as CSVDGYTEAFF.

This chain joins TRBV12-5 and TRBJ2-5, with TRBD2 identical over 10 bases. V trimming: 1 base; J trimming: 1 base; junction bases outside the gene matches: 6. Germline CDR1 and CDR2: LGHNT and FRNRAP. This CDR3 comprises 17 residues. CDR3 protein: CASGLGLAGASQETQYF. The CDR3 DNA reads TGTGCTAGTGGTTTGGGCCTAGCGGGGGCTTCCCAAGAGACCCAGTACTTC.

The rearrangement uses TRBV11-1 and TRBJ1-1; D is undetermined. The CDR3 extends over 13 amino acids. Trimming took 6 bases from V and 2 from J, leaving 10 bases between them. In germline, CDR1 is SGHAT, CDR2 FQDESV (reference sequence). The CDR3 sequence: CASRSTPNTEAFF. CDR3 coding DNA: TGTGCCAGCAGATCGACACCTAACACTGAAGCTTTCTTT. The full variable domain, completed using reference TRBV11-1 and TRBJ1-1, is EAEVAQSPRYKITEKSQAVAFWCDPISGHATLYWYRQILGQGPELLVQFQDESVVDDSQLPKDRFSAERLKGVDSTLKIQPAELGDSAMYLCASRSTPNTEAFFGQGTRLTVV.

The genes are TRBV6-6 and TRBJ1-2, with a tentative D call TRBD1 (5 bases). CDR1 and CDR2 from the germline V gene are MNHNY and SVGAGI (reference sequence). CDR3 length equals 14 residues. V was clipped by 4 bases and J by 0 bases, with 9 bases between them. The CDR3 loop reads CASSWLTANYGYTF. The CDR3 DNA sequence: TGTGCCAGCAGTTGGTTGACAGCTAACTATGGCTACACCTTC.

A single count supports this clone. The chain employs TRBV6-6 and TRBJ1-2, with 9 nucleotides matching TRBD1. Per the germline V gene, CDR1 is MNHNY and CDR2 is SVGAGI (reference sequence). CDR3 length: 15 amino acids. The ends lost 6 bases at V and 0 bases at J; junction bases unmatched: 5. The chain's CDR3 is CASRQGAQANYGYTF. The CDR3 nucleotides read TGTGCCAGCAGACAGGGGGCCCAAGCTAACTATGGCTACACCTTC.

This clone was detected only once. In nucleotides, the CDR3 is TGTGCCAGCTCCCTTACCCACGAGCAGTACTTC. Residues: CASSLTHEQYF. The rearrangement uses TRBV28 and TRBJ2-7; D unresolved. The V gene's germline CDR1 is MDHEN and CDR2 SYDVKM. There are 11 residues in the CDR3. The V end was cut by 8 bases, the J end by 5 bases, with 10 bases between.

The J gene is TRBJ2-3, the V gene TRBV19, with 8 bases identical to TRBD1. The junction had 8 bases not matched to a gene; V was cut back by 10 bases and J by 5 bases. Germline CDR1 and CDR2: LNHDA and SQIVND (reference sequence). This CDR3 is 13 amino acids long. CDR3 coding DNA: TGTGCCACCACTGGACAGGGCGGAGATACGCAGTATTTT. It codes for CATTGQGGDTQYF.

The chain carries TRBV9 and TRBJ2-2; 15 positions match TRBD2. The trim removed 0 bases at V and 4 bases at J, leaving 7 bases unmatched. The CDR3 is made up of 19 amino acids. Per the germline V gene, CDR1 is SGDLS and CDR2 is YYNGEE. CDR3 residues: CASSVEGTSGRPGTGELFF. The CDR3 nucleotides read TGTGCCAGCAGCGTAGAAGGGACTAGCGGGAGGCCGGGCACCGGGGAGCTGTTTTTT.

This clone turned up a few times. This chain joins TRBV7-9 and TRBJ2-1; D is perhaps TRBD1 or TRBD2 (5 bases each). CDR1 is SEHNR, CDR2 FQNEAQ, per germline (reference sequence). The CDR3 covers 13 residues. Trimming took off 3 bases at V and 12 bases at J, with 15 bases between the two ends. The CDR3 loop is CASSFPGRPRQFF. The CDR3 DNA reads TGTGCCAGCAGCTTCCCGGGACGGCCGAGGCAGTTCTTC.

This clone was detected a few times. The V call is TRBV18, the J call TRBJ2-7; 7 bases agree with TRBD2. The CDR3 runs to 14 residues. With V trimmed by 6 bases and J by 3 bases, 8 bases remained unmatched. Germline V gene sequence: CDR1 KGHSH, CDR2 LQKENI. CDR3 sequence (DNA): TGTGCCAGCTCCCCTAGCGGAAGCTTCTACGAGCAGTACTTC. This codes for CASSPSGSFYEQYF.

CDR3 protein: CASSQEVTGLRPIYF. The DNA of the CDR3 is TGCGCCAGCAGCCAAGAGGTCACAGGGCTCCGGCCCATATATTTT. V usage is TRBV4-1 and J usage is TRBJ1-3; a weak D match, TRBD1 (6 bases). This CDR3 contains 15 residues. CDR1 is MGHRA, CDR2 YSYEKL, per germline. Trimming left V 0 bases short and J 11 bases short, with 17 bases between.

V is TRBV19 and J is TRBJ2-3; the D is unclear. The V gene's germline CDR1 is LNHDA and CDR2 SQIVND (reference sequence). The CDR3 covers 12 residues. The V end lost 0 bases, the J end lost 2 bases, and 0 bases lay between the germline ends. CDR3 sequence reads: CASSIDTDTQYF. The CDR3 DNA follows: TGTGCCAGTAGTATAGACACAGATACGCAGTATTTT.

For the CDR3, the DNA is TGCGCCAGCAGCCAAGATTCCGGGGGGCTTCTTACCCAAGCTTTCTTT. This encodes CASSQDSGGLLTQAFF. This chain joins TRBV4-1 and TRBJ1-1; D perhaps matches TRBD1 (6 bases). V lost 0 bases, J lost 9 bases, and 20 bases lay in between. This CDR3 is built from 16 residues. Germline lookup yields CDR1 MGHRA and CDR2 YSYEKL.